This TCR beta chain derives from a study of graft-versus-host responses after intestinal transplantation. Germline V gives CDR1 LGHNA, CDR2 YNFKEQ. This CDR3 is 13 amino acids long. Between the trimmed V and J ends, which lost 8 bases and 3 bases, there was a span of 11 bases. Repertoires were generated with immunoSEQ multiplex PCR, while TCRdb's copy carries only in-frame clones and drops some. The sample lists some 43,000 clones, about 95% occurring once. The chain uses TRBV4-2 and TRBJ1-5, with a possible D match to TRBD1 (5 bases). Sequenced material: PBMCs, taken about 11 months after intestinal transplant. The sequence derives from a human patient who received an intestinal transplant, so some T cells may come from the graft donor. The CDR3 nucleotides are TGTGCCAGCGCCCCGGGGCCCAATCAGCCCCAGCATTTT. Its protein product is CASAPGPNQPQHF.